This T cell receptor beta chain was obtained from a study of post-analysis software for immune sequencing data. About the study: As for disease course, relapsing-remitting, secondary progressive and progressive-relapsing multiple sclerosis were all included.

Study-level points and caveats: Patients with multiple sclerosis recorded significantly lower normalized Chao1 diversity than controls, the study found.

Every TCR beta cDNA library bore unique molecular identifiers. From around 0.96 to 9.9 million T cells, 400,000 to 650,000 cDNA molecules were obtained. TCRdb re-called the PCR reads through MiXCR, storing one row per CDR3 protein. The sample yields 500,000 to 600,000 distinct CDR3 sequences, about 40% seen once. This clonotype turned up a few times. Antigen unknown. This TCR derives from a girl aged 10 to 17 with multiple sclerosis. Sequencing was performed on blood.

CDR3 loop: CASSLSISGANVLTF. The CDR3 region has the DNA TGTGCCAGCAGTTTAAGTATCTCTGGGGCCAACGTCCTGACTTTC. The chain has TRBV12-3 or TRBV12-4 and TRBJ2-6; D gene unclear. The CDR3 sequence is 15 residues long. Trimming removed 2 bases at V and 0 bases at J, with 5 bases between.